The 2 T cell receptor beta chains in this list originate from one sample, sequenced in a study of blood T cell repertoires in COVID-19 (dated by TCRdb to the early 2020s). The library was prepared using the immunoSEQ multiplex PCR assay. TCRdb's version of the immuneACCESS table is confined to in-frame rearrangements and falls short of the full clone set. An unresolved V gene accounts for under half of the shortfall where checked; the remainder is of unknown origin. The sample yields a few hundred thousand clones; approximately 82% were counted once. The ten largest clones capture 2.5% to 3.5% of the sample. Specimen: peripheral blood. Receptor source: a woman aged 18-30 years with acute or convalescent COVID-19.

The V and J genes are TRBV6-2 or TRBV6-3 and TRBJ2-7; 11 nucleotides align to TRBD1. This CDR3 spans 14 amino acids. The germline V gene has CDR1 MNHEY and CDR2 SVGEGT. J was trimmed by 4 bases and V by 2 bases; bases with no gene match: 1. For the CDR3, the DNA is TGTGCCAGCAGTTACGGACAGGGGGCTTACGAGCAGTACTTC. This codes for CASSYGQGAYEQYF.

The genes are TRBV19 and TRBJ1-1, with 7 bases that match TRBD1. The V gene's germline CDR1 is LNHDA and CDR2 SQIVND (reference sequence). CDR3 size: 13 residues. J was trimmed by 1 base and V by 6 bases; bases with no gene match: 2. CDR3 in DNA: TGTGCCAGTAGCTGGACAGGGAACACTGAAGCTTTCTTT. It yields the protein CASSWTGNTEAFF.